The present entry profiles one TCR beta chain with its context. Its antigen specificity is not known. Per-base qualities were not stored, and no clone one base away is much larger. This sample was taken from a study of radiotherapy plus CTLA-4 blockade in lung cancer (dated by TCRdb to between 2018 and 2020). Some background on the complete study: Objective responses were observed in about a sixth of enrolled patients, and disease control was achieved in 31%.

Preparation of the library involved the immunoSEQ multiplex PCR assay. The table comes from immuneACCESS by way of TCRdb, which keeps in-frame sequences with V and J called. Part of the clones is missing from these tables; in studies checked, under half for an unresolved V gene and the rest for unknown reasons. This sample has about 77,000 clones in its table, and just under 75% of those were observed once. Of the sample, 9.5% to 10% is held by the ten largest clones. The study at large found these results: After treatment with radiotherapy and ipilimumab, TCR clones that came from tumors expanded in the peripheral blood. Increased serum interferon-beta after radiation, together with early dynamic changes in blood T cell clones, were reported to be the strongest predictors of response.

The study evaluated CTLA-4 blockade (ipilimumab) given together with focal radiation therapy in patients who had chemo-refractory metastatic non-small-cell lung cancer. Taken from the germline V gene (reference sequence), the CDR1 and CDR2 loops are SEHNR and FQNEAQ. The CDR3 goes from the cysteine to the phenylalanine over 15 residues. CDR3 DNA only is kept here, 45 bases in frame from base 1. Sequencing was performed on peripheral blood, taken from a patient treated with radiotherapy plus ipilimumab. This sequence was found in a human donor with non-small cell lung cancer whose response to radiotherapy plus ipilimumab could not be evaluated. This chain is built from TRBV7-9 and TRBJ2-5, with 11 middle bases fitting TRBD2. The assigned J gene may be wrong: the sequence end matches TRBJ2-7 better. The DNA is as follows: TGTGCCAGCAGCTTTACTAGCGGGGGTACCTACGAGCAGTACTTC. It codes for CASSFTSGGTYEQYF.